This T cell receptor beta chain came from a study of T cell changes during pregnancy in multiple sclerosis. TCRdb's copy holds only in-frame clones and misses some; the assay was immunoSEQ multiplex PCR. The repertoire holds about 46,000 clones, with about 91% as singletons. The CDR3 extends over 16 amino acids. CDR1 SGHDN and CDR2 FVKESK come from the germline V gene. The ends lost 3 bases at V and 2 bases at J; junction bases unmatched: 8. Source: CD8+ T cells from peripheral blood mononuclear cells, taken after pregnancy. This clonotype originated in a female donor with multiple sclerosis, enrolled in a pregnancy study. V usage is TRBV14 and J usage is TRBJ1-2; 8 nucleotides line up with TRBD1. The CDR3 is CASSQTRDRSNYGYTF. The DNA for the CDR3 is TGTGCCAGCAGCCAGACTAGGGACAGGAGCAACTATGGCTACACCTTC.